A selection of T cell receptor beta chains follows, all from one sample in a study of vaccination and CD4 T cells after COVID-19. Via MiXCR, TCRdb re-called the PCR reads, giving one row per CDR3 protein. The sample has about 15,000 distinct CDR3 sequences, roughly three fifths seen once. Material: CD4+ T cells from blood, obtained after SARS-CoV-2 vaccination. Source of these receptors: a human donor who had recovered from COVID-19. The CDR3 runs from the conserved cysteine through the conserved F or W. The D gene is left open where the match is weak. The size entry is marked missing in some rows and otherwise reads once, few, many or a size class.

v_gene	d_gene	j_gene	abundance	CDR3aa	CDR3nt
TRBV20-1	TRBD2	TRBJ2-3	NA	CSAWGLAGVGGTDTQYF	TGCAGTGCCTGGGGACTAGCGGGAGTTGGAGGCACAGATACGCAGTATTTT
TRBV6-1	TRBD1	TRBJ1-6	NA	CASSGTGTNSPLHF	TGTGCCAGCAGTGGGACAGGGACCAATTCACCCCTCCACTTT
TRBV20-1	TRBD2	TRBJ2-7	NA	CSASWTSGGAYEQYF	TGCAGTGCTAGCTGGACTAGCGGGGGTGCCTACGAGCAGTACTTC
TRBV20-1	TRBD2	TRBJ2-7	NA	CSAISGRSYEQYF	TGCAGTGCCATTAGCGGGAGGAGCTACGAGCAGTACTTC
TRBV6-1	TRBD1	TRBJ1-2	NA	CASSPHGTETNYGYTF	TGTGCCAGCAGCCCACACGGGACAGAAACTAACTATGGCTACACCTTC
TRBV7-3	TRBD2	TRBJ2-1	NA	CASSPGTRADNEQFF	TGTGCCAGCAGCCCCGGGACTAGGGCTGACAATGAGCAGTTCTTC
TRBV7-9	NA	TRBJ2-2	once	CASSPDGIPGELFF	TGTGCCAGCAGCCCAGACGGGATTCCCGGGGAGCTGTTTTTT
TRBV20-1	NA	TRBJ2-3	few	CSARAEGSGAQYF	TGCAGTGCTAGGGCCGAAGGCTCAGGTGCGCAGTATTTT
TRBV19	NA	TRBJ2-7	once	CASSTGAGSYEQYF	TGTGCCAGTAGTACAGGGGCCGGCTCCTACGAGCAGTACTTC
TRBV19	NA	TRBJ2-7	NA	CASSIRWTANSYEQYF	TGTGCCAGTAGTATACGCTGGACAGCCAATTCCTACGAGCAGTACTTC
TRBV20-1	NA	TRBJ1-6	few	CSARDRSSYNSPLHF	TGCAGTGCACGGGACCGGAGCTCCTATAATTCACCCCTCCACTTT
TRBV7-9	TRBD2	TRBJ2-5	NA	CASSPGTSGLQETQYF	TGTGCCAGCAGCCCCGGGACTAGCGGCCTCCAAGAGACCCAGTACTTC
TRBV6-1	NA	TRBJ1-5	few	CASSGNRVGQPQHF	TGTGCCAGCAGTGGAAACAGGGTAGGCCAGCCCCAGCATTTT
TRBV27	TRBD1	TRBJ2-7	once	CASSLSPDRDYEQYF	TGTGCCAGCAGTCTCTCCCCGGACAGGGACTACGAGCAGTACTTC
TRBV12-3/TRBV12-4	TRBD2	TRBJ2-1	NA	CASSRTSGSYNEQFF	TGTGCCAGCAGTAGGACTAGCGGGTCGTACAATGAGCAGTTCTTC
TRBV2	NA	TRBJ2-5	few	CASSGLTGGGGETQYF	TGTGCCAGCAGTGGCCTGACGGGAGGAGGGGGGGAGACCCAGTACTTC
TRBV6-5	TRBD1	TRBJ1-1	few	CASSYYRTGLGTEAFF	TGTGCCAGCAGTTACTACCGGACAGGGCTAGGAACTGAAGCTTTCTTT
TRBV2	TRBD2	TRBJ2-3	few	CASSEALAGSGTDTQYF	TGTGCCAGCAGTGAAGCGTTAGCGGGGTCCGGCACAGATACGCAGTATTTT
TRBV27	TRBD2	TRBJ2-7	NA	CASSPWTSGGEQYF	TGTGCCAGCAGTCCATGGACTAGCGGCGGCGAGCAGTACTTC
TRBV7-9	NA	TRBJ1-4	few	CASSDTGSNEKLFF	TGTGCCAGCAGCGATACAGGGTCCAATGAAAAACTGTTTTTT
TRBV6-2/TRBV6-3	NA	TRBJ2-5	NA	CASSYSTLGQTQYF	TGTGCCAGCAGTTACTCGACACTTGGGCAGACCCAGTACTTC
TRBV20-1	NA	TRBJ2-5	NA	CSARTSGPGRETQYF	TGCAGTGCTAGAACCTCCGGGCCGGGGAGAGAGACCCAGTACTTC
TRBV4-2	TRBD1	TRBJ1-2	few	CASSQETGAHYGYTF	TGTGCCAGCAGCCAAGAAACAGGGGCCCACTATGGCTACACCTTC
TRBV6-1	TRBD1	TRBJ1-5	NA	CASSDRGLSNQPQHF	TGTGCCAGCAGTGACAGGGGGCTCAGCAATCAGCCCCAGCATTTT
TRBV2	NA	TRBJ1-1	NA	CASSSWIDLEAFF	TGTGCCAGCAGTAGTTGGATCGACCTTGAAGCTTTCTTT
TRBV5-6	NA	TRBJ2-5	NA	CASSLGRTRGRQETQYF	TGTGCCAGCAGCTTGGGCCGGACCCGGGGTCGCCAAGAGACCCAGTACTTC
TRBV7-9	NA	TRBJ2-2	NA	CASSPPPQGTGELFF	TGTGCCAGCAGCCCCCCCCCACAAGGCACCGGGGAGCTGTTTTTT
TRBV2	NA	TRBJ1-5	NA	CASSEETSNQPQHF	TGTGCCAGCAGTGAAGAAACTAGCAATCAGCCCCAGCATTTT
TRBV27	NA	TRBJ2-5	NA	CASSASGAQYF	TGTGCCAGCAGTGCCAGTGGGGCCCAGTACTTC
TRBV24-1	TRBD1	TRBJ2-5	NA	CATSDSWGTGVETQYF	TGTGCCACCAGTGATTCCTGGGGGACAGGGGTGGAGACCCAGTACTTC
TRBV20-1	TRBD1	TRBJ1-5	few	CSAQQGNQPQHF	TGCAGTGCGCAACAGGGGAATCAGCCCCAGCATTTT
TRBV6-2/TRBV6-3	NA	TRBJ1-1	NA	CASSYPLDSGTEAFF	TGTGCCAGCAGTTACCCGCTGGATTCGGGCACTGAAGCTTTCTTT
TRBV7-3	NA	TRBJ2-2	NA	CASSTRSAGELFF	TGTGCCAGCAGCACCCGTTCGGCCGGGGAGCTGTTTTTT
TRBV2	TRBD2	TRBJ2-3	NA	CASRGGTSGSGTDTQYF	TGTGCCAGCAGGGGGGGGACTAGCGGGAGCGGCACAGATACGCAGTATTTT
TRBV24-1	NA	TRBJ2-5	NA	CATSWGVEETQYF	TGTGCCACCAGTTGGGGTGTAGAAGAGACCCAGTACTTC
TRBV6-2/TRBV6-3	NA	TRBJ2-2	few	CASTDPNTGELFF	TGTGCCAGCACGGACCCGAACACCGGGGAGCTGTTTTTT
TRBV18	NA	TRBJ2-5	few	CASSTQRAGETQYF	TGTGCCAGCTCAACGCAGAGGGCTGGGGAGACCCAGTACTTC
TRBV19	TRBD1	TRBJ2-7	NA	CASSVQGNYEQYF	TGTGCCAGTAGTGTACAGGGGAACTACGAGCAGTACTTC
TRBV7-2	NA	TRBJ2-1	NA	CASSTPYGGRTDHNEQFF	TGTGCCAGCAGCACCCCCTATGGGGGGAGGACGGATCACAATGAGCAGTTCTTC
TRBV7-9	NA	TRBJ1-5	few	CASSLTGTAFRSNQPQHF	TGTGCCAGCAGCTTAACAGGGACGGCTTTCCGTAGCAATCAGCCCCAGCATTTT
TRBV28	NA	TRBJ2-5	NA	CASSARQGGETQYF	TGTGCCAGCAGTGCGCGACAGGGAGGAGAGACCCAGTACTTC
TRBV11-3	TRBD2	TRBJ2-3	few	CASSLGRREGLDTQYF	TGTGCCAGCAGCCTAGGGCGGCGGGAGGGCCTGGATACGCAGTATTTT